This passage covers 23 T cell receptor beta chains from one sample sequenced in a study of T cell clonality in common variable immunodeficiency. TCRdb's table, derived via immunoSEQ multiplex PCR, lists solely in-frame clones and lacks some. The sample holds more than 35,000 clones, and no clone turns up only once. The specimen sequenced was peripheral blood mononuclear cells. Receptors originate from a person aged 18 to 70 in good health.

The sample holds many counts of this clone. CDR3 DNA, as far as it was read: TGTGCCAGCAGCTCTCGGGACAGGGTAAACATT. Protein product: CASSSRDRVNI. The CDR3, in full, reads CASSSRDRVNIQYF. The rearrangement links TRBV7-9 to TRBJ2-4; 9 bases align to TRBD1. The CDR3 end falls 3 residues outside the read, so it is completed with the germline J gene. V trimming: 4 bases; J trimming: 6 bases; junction bases outside the gene matches: 4. The V gene's germline CDR1 is SEHNR and CDR2 FQNEAQ (reference sequence). The CDR3 runs 14 residues.

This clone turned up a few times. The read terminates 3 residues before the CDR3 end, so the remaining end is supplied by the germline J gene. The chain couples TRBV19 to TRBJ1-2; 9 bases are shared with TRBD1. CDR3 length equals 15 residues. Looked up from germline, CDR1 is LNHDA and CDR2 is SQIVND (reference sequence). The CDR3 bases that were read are TGTGCCAGTAGTGTATATACAGGGGGCACCTACGAC. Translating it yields CASSVYTGGTYD. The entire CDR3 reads CASSVYTGGTYDYTF.

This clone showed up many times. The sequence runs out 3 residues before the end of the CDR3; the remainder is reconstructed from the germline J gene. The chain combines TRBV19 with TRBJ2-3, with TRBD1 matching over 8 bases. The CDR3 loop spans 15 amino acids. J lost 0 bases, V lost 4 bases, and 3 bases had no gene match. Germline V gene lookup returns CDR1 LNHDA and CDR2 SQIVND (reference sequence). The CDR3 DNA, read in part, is TGTGCCAGTAGTACGCACAGGGGGAGCACAGATACG. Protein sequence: CASSTHRGSTDT. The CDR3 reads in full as CASSTHRGSTDTQYF.

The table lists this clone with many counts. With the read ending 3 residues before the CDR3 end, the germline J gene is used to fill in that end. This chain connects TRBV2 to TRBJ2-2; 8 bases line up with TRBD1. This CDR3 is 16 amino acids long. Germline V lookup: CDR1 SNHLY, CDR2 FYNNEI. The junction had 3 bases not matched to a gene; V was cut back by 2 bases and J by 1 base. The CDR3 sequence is CASSETGTGNTGELFF. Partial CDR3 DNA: TGTGCCAGCAGTGAAACCGGGACAGGGAACACCGGGGAG. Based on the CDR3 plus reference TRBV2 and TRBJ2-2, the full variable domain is EPEVTQTPSHQVTQMGQEVILRCVPISNHLYFYWYRQILGQKVEFLVSFYNNEISEKSEIFDDQFSVERPDGSNFTLKIRSTKLEDSAMYFCASSETGTGNTGELFFGEGSRLTVL.

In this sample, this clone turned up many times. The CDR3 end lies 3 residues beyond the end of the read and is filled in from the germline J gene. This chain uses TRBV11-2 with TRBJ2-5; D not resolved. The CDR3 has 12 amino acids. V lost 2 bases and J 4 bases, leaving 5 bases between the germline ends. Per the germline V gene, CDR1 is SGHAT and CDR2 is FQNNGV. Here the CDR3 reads CASSLTGETQYF. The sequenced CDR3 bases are TGTGCCAGCAGCTTAACGGGAGAGACC.

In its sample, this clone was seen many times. The sequenced part of the CDR3 DNA is TGTGCCAGTAGCGTACAGATCGGCACCGGGGAG. Translation gives CASSVQIGTGE. The whole CDR3 is CASSVQIGTGELFF. The chain employs TRBV19 and TRBJ2-2; no clear D. With the read ending 3 residues before the CDR3 end, the germline J gene is used to fill in that end. This CDR3 contains 14 residues. V was pared by 6 bases and J by 4 bases, with 12 bases between. Germline assignment: CDR1 LNHDA and CDR2 SQIVND (reference sequence).

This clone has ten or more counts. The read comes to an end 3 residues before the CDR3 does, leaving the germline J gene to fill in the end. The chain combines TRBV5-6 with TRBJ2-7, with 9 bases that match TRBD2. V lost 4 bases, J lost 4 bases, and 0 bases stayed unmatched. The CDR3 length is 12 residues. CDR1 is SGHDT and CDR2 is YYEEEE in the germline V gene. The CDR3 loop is CASSAGGYEQYF. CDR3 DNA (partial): TGTGCCAGCAGCGCGGGGGGGTACGAG.

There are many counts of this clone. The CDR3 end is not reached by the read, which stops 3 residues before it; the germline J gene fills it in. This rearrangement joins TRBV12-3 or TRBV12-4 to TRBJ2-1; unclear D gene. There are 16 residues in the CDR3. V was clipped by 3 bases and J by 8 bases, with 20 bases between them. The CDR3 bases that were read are TGTGCCAGCAGTTTTTTCCGTGGTATGGAGCGCGATGAG. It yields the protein CASSFFRGMERDE. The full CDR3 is CASSFFRGMERDEQFF.

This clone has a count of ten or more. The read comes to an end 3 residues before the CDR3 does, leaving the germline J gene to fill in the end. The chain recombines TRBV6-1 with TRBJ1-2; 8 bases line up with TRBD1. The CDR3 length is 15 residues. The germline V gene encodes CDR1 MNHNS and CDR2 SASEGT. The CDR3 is CASSASGTGLMGYTF. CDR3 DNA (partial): TGTGCCAGCAGTGCCTCCGGGACAGGATTAATGGGC.

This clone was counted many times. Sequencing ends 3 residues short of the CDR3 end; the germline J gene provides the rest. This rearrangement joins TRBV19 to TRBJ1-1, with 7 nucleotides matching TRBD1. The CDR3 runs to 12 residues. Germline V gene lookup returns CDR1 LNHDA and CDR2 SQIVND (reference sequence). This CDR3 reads CASSIERGLAFF. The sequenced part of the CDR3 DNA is TGTGCCAGTAGTATAGAAAGGGGGCTA.

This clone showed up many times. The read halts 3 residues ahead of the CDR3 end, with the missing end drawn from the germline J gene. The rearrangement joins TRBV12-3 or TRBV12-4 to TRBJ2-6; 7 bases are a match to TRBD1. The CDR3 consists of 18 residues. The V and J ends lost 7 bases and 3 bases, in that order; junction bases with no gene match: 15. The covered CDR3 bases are TGTGCCAGCACCTTATTCGGGCAGGGGGTTGATGGGGCCAACGTC. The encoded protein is CASTLFGQGVDGANV. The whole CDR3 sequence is CASTLFGQGVDGANVLTF.

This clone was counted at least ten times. CDR3 sequence: CASGDPTGGSTEAFF. CDR3 DNA, as far as it was read: TGTGCTAGTGGCGATCCGACAGGTGGATCCACTGAA. The chain employs TRBV12-5 and TRBJ1-1, with a weak D call TRBD1 (6 bases). The CDR3 is cut off 3 residues early in the read; its end comes from the germline J gene. The CDR3 covers 15 residues. V was trimmed by 6 bases and J by 4 bases, leaving 18 bases between them. The germline CDR1 and CDR2 sequences are LGHNT and FRNRAP.

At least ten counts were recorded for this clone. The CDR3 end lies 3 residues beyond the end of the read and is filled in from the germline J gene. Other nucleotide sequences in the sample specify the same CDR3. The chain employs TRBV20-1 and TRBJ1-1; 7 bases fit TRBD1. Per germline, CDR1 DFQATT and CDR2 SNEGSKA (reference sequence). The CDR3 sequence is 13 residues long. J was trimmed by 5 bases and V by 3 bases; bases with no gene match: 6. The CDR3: CSARDLTGTEAFF. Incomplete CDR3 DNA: TGCAGTGCTAGGGACTTGACAGGGACTGAA.

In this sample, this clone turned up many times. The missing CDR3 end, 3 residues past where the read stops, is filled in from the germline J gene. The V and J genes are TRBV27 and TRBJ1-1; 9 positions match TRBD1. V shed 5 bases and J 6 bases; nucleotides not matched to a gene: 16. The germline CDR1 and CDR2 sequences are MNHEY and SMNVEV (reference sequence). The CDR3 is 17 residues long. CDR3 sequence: CASSRLRDRARHPEAFF. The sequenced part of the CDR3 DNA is TGTGCCAGCAGTAGATTGCGGGACAGGGCAAGGCACCCTGAA.

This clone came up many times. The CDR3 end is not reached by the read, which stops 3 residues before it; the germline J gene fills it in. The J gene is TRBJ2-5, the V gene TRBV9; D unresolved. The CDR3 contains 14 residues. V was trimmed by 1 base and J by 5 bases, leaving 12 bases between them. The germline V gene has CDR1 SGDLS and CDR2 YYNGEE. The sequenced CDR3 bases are TGTGCCAGCAGCGTACAAGGGTCTGAGGAGACC. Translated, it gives CASSVQGSEET. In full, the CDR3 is CASSVQGSEETQYF.

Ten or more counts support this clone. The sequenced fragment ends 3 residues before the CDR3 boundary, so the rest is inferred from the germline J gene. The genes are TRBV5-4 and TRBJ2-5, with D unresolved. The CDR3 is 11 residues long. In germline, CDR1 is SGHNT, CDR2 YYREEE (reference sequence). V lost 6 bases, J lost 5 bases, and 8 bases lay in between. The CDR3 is CASIYGETQYF. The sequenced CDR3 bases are TGTGCCAGCATTTACGGGGAGACC.

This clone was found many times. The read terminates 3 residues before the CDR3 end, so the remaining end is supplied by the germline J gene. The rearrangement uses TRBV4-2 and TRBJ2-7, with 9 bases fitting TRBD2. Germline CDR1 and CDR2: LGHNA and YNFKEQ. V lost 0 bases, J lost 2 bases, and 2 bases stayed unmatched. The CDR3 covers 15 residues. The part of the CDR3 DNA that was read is TGTGCCAGCAGCCAAGATGGCGGGGGGGCCTACGAG. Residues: CASSQDGGGAYE. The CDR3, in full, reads CASSQDGGGAYEQYF.

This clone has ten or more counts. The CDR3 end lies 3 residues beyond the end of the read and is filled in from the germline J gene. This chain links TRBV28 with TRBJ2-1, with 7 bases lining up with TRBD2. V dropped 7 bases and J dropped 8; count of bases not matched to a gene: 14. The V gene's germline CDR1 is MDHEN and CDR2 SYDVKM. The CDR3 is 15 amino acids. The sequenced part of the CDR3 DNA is TGTGCCAGCACGTCGGCCGCTAGCGGCCGGCATGAG. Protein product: CASTSAASGRHE. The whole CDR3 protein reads CASTSAASGRHEQFF. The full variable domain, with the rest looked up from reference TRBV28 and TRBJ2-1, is DVKVTQSSRYLVKRTGEKVFLECVQDMDHENMFWYRQDPGLGLRLIYFSYDVKMKEKGDIPEGYSVSREKKERFSLILESASTNQTSMYLCASTSAASGRHEQFFGPGTRLTVL.

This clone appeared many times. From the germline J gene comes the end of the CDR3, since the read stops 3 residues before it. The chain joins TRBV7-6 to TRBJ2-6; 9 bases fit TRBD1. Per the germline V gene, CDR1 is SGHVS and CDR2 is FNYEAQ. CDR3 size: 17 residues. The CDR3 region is CASSLGTGVLYNSLLTF. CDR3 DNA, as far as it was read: TGTGCCAGCAGCTTAGGGACAGGGGTTCTGTACAATTCACTC.

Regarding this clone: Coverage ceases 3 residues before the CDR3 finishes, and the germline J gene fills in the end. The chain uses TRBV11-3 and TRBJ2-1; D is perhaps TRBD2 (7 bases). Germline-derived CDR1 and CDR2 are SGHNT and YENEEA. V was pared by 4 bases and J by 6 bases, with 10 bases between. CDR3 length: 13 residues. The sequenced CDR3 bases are TGTGCCAGCAGCTATAGGGGGGGCAATGAG. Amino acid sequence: CASSYRGGNE. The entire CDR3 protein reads CASSYRGGNEQFF.

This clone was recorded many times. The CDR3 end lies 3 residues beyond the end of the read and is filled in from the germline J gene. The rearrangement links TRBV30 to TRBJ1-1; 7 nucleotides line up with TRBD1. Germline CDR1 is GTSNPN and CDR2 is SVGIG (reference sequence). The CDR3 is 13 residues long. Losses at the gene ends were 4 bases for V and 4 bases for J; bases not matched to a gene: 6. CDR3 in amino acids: CAWKRTGSTEAFF. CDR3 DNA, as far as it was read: TGTGCCTGGAAACGGACAGGTTCCACTGAA.

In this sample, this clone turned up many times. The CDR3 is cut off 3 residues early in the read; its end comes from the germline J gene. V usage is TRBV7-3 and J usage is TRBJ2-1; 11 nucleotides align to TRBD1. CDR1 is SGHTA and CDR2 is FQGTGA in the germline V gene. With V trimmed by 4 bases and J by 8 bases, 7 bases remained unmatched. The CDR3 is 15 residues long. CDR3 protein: CASSSGQGEWDEQFF. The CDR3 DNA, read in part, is TGTGCCAGCAGCTCGGGACAGGGGGAGTGGGATGAG.

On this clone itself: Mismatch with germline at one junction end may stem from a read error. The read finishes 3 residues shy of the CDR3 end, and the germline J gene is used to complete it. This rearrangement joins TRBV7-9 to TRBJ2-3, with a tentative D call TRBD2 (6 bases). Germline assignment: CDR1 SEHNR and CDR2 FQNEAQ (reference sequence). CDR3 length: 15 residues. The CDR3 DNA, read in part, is TGTGCCAGCAGCTTAGAAGGGCGGGGCACAGAGACG. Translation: CASSLEGRGTET. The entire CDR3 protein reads CASSLEGRGTETQYF.